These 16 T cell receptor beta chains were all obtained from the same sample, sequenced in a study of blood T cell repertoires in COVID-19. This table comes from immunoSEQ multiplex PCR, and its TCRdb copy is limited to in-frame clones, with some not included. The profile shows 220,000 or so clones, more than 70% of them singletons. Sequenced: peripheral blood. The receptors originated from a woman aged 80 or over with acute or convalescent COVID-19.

In DNA form, the CDR3 reads TGTGCCAGCAGCCAGGCGGGACTTCGGGATGAGCAGTTCTTC. Translation: CASSQAGLRDEQFF. This chain uses TRBV7-9 with TRBJ2-1, with D perhaps matching TRBD2 (6 bases). Deletions cut 5 bases from V and 8 bases from J, with 16 bases between. Germline loops: CDR1 SEHNR, CDR2 FQNEAQ (reference sequence). The CDR3 runs to 14 residues.

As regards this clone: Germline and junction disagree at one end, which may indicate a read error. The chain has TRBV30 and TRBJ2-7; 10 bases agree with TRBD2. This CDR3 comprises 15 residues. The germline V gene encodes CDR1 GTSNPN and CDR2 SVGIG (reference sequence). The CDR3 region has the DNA TGTGCCGGGAGGGGGCCTAGCGGGGGTAACTACGAGCAGTACTTC. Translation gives CAGRGPSGGNYEQYF.

The CDR3 spells CASSRGQDNSPLHF. CDR3 sequence (DNA): TGCGCCAGCAGCCGCGGACAGGATAATTCACCCCTCCACTTT. This rearrangement joins TRBV5-1 to TRBJ1-6; 7 bases match TRBD1. V was pared by 4 bases and J by 5 bases, with 3 bases of the junction left unmatched. CDR3 length equals 14 residues. From germline, CDR1 is SGHRS and CDR2 YFSETQ.

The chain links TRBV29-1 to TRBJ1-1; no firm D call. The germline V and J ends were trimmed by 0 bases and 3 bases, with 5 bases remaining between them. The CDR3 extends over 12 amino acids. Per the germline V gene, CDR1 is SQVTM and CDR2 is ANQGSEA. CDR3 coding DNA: TGCAGCGTTGAAGATCCATACACTGAAGCTTTCTTT. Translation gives CSVEDPYTEAFF. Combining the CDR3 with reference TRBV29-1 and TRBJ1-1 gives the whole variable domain SAVISQKPSRDICQRGTSLTIQCQVDSQVTMMFWYRQQPGQSLTLIATANQGSEATYESGFVIDKFPISRPNLTFSTLTVSNMSPEDSSIYLCSVEDPYTEAFFGQGTRLTVV.

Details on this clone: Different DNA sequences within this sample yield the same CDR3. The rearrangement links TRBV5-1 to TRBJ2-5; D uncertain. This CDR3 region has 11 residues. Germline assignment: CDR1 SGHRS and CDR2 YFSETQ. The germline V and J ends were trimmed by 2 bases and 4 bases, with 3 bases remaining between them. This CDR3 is CASSFRETQYF. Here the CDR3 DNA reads TGCGCCAGCAGCTTTCGAGAGACCCAGTACTTC. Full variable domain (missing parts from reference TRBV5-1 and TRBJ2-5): KAGVTQTPRYLIKTRGQQVTLSCSPISGHRSVSWYQQTPGQGLQFLFEYFSETQRNKGNFPGRFSGRQFSNSRSEMNVSTLELGDSALYLCASSFRETQYFGPGTRLLVL.

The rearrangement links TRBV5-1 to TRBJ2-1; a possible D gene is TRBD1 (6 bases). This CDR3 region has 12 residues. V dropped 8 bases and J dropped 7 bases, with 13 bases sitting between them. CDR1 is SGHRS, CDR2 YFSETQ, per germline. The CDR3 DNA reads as TGCGCCAGTTCATACGACAGGAATGAGCAGTTCTTC. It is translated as CASSYDRNEQFF.

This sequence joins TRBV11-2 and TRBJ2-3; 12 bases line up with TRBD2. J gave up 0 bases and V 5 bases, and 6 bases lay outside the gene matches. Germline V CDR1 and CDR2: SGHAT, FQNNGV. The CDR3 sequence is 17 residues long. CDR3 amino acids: CASSQRLAGDSTDTQYF. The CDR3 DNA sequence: TGTGCCAGCAGCCAACGACTAGCGGGGGATAGCACAGATACGCAGTATTTT.

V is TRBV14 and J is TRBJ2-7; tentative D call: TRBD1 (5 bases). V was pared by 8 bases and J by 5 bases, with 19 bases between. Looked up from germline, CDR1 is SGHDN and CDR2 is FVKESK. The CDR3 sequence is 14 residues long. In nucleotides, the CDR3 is TGTGCCAGCCAGTCACGAGACAGAGTCGACGAGCAGTACTTC. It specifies CASQSRDRVDEQYF.

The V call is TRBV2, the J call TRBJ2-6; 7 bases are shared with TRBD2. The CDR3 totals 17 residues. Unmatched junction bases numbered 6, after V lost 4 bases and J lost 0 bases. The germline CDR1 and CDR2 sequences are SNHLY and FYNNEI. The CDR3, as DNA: TGTGCCAGCAGTGTCTTCGGGGGGAACTCTGGGGCCAACGTCCTGACTTTC. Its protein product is CASSVFGGNSGANVLTF.

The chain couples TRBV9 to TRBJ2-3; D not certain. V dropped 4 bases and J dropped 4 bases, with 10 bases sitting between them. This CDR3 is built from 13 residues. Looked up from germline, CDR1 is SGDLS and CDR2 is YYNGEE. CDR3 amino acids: CASSSVASDTQYF. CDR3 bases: TGTGCCAGCAGCTCTGTGGCTTCAGATACGCAGTATTTT.

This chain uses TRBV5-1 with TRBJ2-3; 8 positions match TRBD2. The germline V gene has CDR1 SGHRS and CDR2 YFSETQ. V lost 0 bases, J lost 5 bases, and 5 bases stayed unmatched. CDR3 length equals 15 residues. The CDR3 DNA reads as TGCGCCAGCAGCTTGGAGGCGGGGGGCATAGATACGCAGTATTTT. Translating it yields CASSLEAGGIDTQYF.

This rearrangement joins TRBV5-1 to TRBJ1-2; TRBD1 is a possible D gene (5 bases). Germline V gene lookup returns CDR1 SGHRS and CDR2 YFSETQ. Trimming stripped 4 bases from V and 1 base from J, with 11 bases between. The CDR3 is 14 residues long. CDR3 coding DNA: TGCGCCAGCAGCCCCCAGACAGTTAACTATGGCTACACCTTC. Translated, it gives CASSPQTVNYGYTF.

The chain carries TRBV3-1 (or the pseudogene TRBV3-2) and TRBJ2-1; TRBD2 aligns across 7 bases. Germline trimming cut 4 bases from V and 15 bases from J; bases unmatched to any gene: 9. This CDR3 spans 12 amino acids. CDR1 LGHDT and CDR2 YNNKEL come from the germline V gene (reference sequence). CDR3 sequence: CASSPSTSRRFF. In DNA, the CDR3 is TGTGCCAGCAGCCCCTCGACTAGCCGAAGGTTCTTC.

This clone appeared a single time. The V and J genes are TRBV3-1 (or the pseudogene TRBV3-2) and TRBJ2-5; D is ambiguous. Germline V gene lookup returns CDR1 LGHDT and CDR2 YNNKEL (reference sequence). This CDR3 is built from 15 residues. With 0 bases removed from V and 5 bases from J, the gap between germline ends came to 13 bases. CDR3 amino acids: CASSQDNAREETQYF. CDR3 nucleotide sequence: TGTGCCAGCAGCCAAGATAATGCTAGAGAGGAGACCCAGTACTTC.

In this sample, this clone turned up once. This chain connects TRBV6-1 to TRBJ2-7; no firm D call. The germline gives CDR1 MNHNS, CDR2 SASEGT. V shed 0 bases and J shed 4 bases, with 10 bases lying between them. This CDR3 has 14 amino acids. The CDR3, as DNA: TGTGCCAGCAGTGAAGCGCGAGGTTCGTACGAGCAGTACTTC. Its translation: CASSEARGSYEQYF.

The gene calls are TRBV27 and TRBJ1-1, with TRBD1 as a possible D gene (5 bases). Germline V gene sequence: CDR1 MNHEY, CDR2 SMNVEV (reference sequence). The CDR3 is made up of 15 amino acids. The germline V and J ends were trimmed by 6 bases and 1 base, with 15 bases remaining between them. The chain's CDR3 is CASRPGGSWNTEAFF. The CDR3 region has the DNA TGTGCCAGCAGGCCGGGGGGTTCGTGGAACACTGAAGCTTTCTTT.